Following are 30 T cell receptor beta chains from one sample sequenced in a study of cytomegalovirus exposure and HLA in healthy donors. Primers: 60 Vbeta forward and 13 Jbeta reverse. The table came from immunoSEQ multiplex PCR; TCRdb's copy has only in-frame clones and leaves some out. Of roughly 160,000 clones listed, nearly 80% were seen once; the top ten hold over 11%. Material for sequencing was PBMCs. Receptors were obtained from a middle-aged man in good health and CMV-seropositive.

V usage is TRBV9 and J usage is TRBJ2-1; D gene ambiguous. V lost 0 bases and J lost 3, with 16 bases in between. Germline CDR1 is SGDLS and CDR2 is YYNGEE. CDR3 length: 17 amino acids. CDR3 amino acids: CASSVALPETIYNEQFF. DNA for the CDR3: TGTGCCAGCAGCGTAGCGTTACCGGAGACCATCTACAATGAGCAGTTCTTC.

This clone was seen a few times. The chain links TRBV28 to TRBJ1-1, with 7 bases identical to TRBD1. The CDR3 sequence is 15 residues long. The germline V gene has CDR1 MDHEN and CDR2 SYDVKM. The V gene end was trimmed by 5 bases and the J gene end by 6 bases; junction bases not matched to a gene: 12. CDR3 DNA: TGTGCCAGCAGTCTACGACAGGGTATGGGCCCTGAAGCTTTCTTT. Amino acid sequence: CASSLRQGMGPEAFF.

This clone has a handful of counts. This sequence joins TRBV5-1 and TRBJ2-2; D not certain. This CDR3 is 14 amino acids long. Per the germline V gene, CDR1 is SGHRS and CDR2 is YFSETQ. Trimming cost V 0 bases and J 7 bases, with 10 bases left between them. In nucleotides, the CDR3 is TGCGCCAGCAGCTTGGAAGGCGGTGTCGGGGAGCTGTTTTTT. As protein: CASSLEGGVGELFF.

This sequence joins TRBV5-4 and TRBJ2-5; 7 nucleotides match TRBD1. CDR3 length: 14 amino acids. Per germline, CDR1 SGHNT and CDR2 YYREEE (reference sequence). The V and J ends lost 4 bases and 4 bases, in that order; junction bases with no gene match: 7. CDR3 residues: CASSIQGERETQYF. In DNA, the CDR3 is TGTGCCAGCAGCATCCAGGGGGAGCGAGAGACCCAGTACTTC.

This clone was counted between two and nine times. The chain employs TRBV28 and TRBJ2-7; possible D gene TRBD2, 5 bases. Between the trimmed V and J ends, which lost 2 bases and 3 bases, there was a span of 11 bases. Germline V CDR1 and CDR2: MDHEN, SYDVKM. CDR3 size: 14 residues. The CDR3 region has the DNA TGTGCCAGCAGTTTAGGATGGAGGATCTACGAGCAGTACTTC. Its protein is CASSLGWRIYEQYF.

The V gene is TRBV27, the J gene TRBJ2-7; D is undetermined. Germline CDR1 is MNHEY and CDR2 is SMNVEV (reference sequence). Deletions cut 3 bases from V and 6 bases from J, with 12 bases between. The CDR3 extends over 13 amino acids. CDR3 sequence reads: CASSFYGYSEQYF. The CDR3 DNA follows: TGTGCCAGCAGTTTTTACGGATACAGCGAGCAGTACTTC.

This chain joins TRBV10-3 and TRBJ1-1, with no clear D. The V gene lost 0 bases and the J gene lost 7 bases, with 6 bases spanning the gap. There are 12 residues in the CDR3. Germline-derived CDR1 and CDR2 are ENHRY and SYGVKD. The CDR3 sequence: CAISESQYEAFF. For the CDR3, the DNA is TGTGCCATCAGTGAGTCACAATATGAAGCTTTCTTT.

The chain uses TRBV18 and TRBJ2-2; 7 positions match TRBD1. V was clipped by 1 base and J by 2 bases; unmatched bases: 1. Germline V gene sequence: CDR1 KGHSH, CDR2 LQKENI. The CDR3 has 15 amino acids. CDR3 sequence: CASSPQGANTGELFF. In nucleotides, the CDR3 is TGTGCCAGCTCACCACAGGGGGCTAACACCGGGGAGCTGTTTTTT.

CDR3 loop: CASSFEGEGIQYF. CDR3 nucleotide sequence: TGCGCCAGCAGCTTCGAGGGGGAAGGCATTCAGTACTTC. V and J are TRBV5-1 and TRBJ2-4; D may be TRBD1 (6 bases). Per germline, CDR1 SGHRS and CDR2 YFSETQ. CDR3 length: 13 amino acids. V shed 2 bases and J shed 9 bases, with 12 bases lying between them.

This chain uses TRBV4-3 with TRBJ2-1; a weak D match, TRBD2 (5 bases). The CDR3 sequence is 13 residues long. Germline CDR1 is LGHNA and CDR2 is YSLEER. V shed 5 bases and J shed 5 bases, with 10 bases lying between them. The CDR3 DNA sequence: TGCGCCAGCAGCGAGGACTGGAACAATGAGCAGTTCTTC. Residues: CASSEDWNNEQFF.

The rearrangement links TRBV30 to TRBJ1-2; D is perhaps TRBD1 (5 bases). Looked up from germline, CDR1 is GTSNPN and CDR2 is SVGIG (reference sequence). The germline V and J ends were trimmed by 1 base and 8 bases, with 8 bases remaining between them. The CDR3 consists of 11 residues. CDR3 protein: CAWSGGGGYTF. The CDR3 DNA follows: TGTGCCTGGAGTGGTGGGGGGGGCTACACCTTC.

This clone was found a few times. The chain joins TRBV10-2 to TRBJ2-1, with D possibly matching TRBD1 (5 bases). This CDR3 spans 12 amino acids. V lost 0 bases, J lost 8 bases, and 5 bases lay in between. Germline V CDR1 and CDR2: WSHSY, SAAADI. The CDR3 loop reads CASSESGHEQFF. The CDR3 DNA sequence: TGCGCCAGCAGTGAGTCGGGGCATGAGCAGTTCTTC.

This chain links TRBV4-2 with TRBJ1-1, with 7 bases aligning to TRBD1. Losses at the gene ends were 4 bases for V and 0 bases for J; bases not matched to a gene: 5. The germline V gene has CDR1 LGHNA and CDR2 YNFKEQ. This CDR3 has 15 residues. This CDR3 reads CASSPEGALNTEAFF. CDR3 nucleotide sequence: TGTGCCAGCAGCCCGGAGGGGGCTCTGAACACTGAAGCTTTCTTT.

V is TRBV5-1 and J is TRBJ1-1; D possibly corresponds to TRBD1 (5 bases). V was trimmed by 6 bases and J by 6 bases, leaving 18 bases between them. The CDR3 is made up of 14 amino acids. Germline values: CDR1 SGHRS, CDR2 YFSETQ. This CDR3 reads CASNLGSGGAEAFF. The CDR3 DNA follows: TGCGCCAGCAACCTGGGATCGGGGGGGGCTGAAGCTTTCTTT.

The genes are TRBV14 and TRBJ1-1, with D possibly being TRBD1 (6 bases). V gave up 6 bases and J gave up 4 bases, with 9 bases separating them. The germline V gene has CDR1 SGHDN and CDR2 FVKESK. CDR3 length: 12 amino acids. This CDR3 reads CASRGGGTEAFF. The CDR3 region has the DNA TGTGCCAGCAGGGGAGGGGGCACTGAAGCTTTCTTT.

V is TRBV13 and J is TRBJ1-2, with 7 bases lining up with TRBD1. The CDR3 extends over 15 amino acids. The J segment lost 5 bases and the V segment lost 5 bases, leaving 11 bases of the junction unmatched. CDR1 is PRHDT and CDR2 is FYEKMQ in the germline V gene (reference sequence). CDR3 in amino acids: CASSRRTGGGYGYTF. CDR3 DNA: TGTGCCAGCAGCAGACGGACAGGCGGAGGGTATGGCTACACCTTC.

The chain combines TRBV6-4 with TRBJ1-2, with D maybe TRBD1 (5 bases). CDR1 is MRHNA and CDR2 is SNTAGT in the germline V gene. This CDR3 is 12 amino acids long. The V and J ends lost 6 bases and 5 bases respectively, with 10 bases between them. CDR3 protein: CASSAGDYGYTF. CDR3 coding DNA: TGTGCCAGCAGCGCGGGGGATTATGGCTACACCTTC.

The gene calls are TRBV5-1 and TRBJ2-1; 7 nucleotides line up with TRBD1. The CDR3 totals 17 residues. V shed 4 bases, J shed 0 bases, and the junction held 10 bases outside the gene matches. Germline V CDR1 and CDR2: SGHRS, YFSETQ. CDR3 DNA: TGCGCCAGCAGCCTGAGACAGGGACACCGCTCCTACAATGAGCAGTTCTTC. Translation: CASSLRQGHRSYNEQFF.

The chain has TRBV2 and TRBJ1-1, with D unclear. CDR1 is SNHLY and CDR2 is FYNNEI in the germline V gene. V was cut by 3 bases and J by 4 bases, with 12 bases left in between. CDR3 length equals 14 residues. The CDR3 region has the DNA TGTGCCAGCAGTGAGGCCCCTTGGTCCACTGAAGCTTTCTTT. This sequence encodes CASSEAPWSTEAFF. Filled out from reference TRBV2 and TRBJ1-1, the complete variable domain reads EPEVTQTPSHQVTQMGQEVILRCVPISNHLYFYWYRQILGQKVEFLVSFYNNEISEKSEIFDDQFSVERPDGSNFTLKIRSTKLEDSAMYFCASSEAPWSTEAFFGQGTRLTVV.

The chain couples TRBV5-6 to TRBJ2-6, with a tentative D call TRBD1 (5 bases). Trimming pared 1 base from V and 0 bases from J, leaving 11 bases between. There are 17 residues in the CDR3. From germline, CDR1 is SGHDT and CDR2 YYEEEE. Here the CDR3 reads CASSLLGQFSGANVLTF. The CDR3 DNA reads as TGTGCCAGCAGCTTGTTGGGGCAGTTCTCTGGGGCCAACGTCCTGACTTTC.

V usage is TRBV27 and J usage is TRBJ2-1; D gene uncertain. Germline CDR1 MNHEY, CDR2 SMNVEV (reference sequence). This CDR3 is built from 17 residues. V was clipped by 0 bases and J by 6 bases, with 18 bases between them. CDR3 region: CASSLSIPHYGTNEQFF. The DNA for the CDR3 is TGTGCCAGCAGTTTATCGATTCCCCACTATGGCACCAATGAGCAGTTCTTC.

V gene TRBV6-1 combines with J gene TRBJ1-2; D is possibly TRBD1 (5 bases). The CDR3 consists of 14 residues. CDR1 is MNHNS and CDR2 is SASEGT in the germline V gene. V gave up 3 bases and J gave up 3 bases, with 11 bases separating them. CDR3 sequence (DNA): TGTGCCAGCAGTGATACCGGGGACTACTATGGCTACACCTTC. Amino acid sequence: CASSDTGDYYGYTF.

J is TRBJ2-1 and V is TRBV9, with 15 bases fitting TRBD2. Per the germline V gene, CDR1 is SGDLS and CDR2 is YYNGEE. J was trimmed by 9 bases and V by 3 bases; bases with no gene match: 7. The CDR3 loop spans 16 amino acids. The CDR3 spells CASSGLPGLAGGEQFF. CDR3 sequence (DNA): TGTGCCAGCAGCGGGCTCCCGGGACTAGCGGGGGGTGAGCAGTTCTTC.

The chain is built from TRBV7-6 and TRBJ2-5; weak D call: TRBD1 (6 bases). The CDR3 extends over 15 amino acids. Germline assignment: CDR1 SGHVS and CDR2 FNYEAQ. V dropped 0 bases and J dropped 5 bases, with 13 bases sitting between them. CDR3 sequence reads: CASSLAGAGAETQYF. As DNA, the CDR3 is TGTGCCAGCAGCTTAGCTGGTGCAGGGGCGGAGACCCAGTACTTC.

CDR3 in amino acids: CASSPRAQGTDEQYF. CDR3 nucleotides: TGCGCCAGCAGCCCGCGGGCACAGGGGACGGACGAGCAGTACTTC. The chain recombines TRBV4-3 with TRBJ2-7; 7 nucleotides match TRBD1. Germline values: CDR1 LGHNA, CDR2 YSLEER. The V and J ends lost 4 bases and 5 bases, in that order; junction bases with no gene match: 11. CDR3 size: 15 residues.

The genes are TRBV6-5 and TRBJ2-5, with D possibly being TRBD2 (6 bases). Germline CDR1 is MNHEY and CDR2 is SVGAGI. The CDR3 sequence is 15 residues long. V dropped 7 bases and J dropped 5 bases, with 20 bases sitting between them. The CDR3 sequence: CASTGGGARGETQYF. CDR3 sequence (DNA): TGTGCCAGCACCGGTGGAGGGGCCCGAGGGGAGACCCAGTACTTC.

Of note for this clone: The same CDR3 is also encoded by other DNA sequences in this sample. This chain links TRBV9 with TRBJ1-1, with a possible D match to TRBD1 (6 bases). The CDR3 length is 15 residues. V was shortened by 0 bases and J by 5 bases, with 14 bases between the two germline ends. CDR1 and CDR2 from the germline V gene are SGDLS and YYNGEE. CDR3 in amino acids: CASSVVPQGQTEAFF. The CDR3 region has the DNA TGTGCCAGCAGCGTAGTTCCACAGGGCCAGACTGAAGCTTTCTTT.

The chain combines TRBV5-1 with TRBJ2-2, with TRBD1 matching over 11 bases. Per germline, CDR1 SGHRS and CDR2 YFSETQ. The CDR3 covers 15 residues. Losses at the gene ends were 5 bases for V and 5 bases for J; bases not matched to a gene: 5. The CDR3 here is CASRSGTGGTGELFF. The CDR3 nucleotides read TGCGCCAGCAGATCCGGGACAGGGGGGACCGGGGAGCTGTTTTTT.

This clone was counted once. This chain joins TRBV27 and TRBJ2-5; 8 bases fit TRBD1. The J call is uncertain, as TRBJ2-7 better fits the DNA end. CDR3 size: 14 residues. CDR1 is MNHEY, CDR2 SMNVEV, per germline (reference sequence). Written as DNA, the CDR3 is TGTGCCAGCAGTCCGACAGGGGTTTCCTACGAGCAGTACTTC. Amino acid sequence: CASSPTGVSYEQYF.

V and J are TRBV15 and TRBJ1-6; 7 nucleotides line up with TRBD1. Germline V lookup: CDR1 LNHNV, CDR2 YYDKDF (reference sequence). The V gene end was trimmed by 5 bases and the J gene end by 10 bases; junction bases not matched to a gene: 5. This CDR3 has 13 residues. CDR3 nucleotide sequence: TGTGCCACCAGCGGAGGGGGCGGATCACCCCTCCACTTT. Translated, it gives CATSGGGGSPLHF.